This entry describes one T cell receptor (beta chain). V shed 4 bases and J shed 0 bases, with 13 bases lying between them. Germline-derived CDR1 and CDR2 are MGHRA and YSYEKL. This CDR3 has 16 amino acids. The record originates from a study of blood T cell repertoires in COVID-19. Study-wide context: Italy, Spain and the United States were the sources of the convalescent and acute COVID-19 samples. From T cells, B-cell-depleted T cells, or PBMCs came the material, which was cDNA or gDNA.

The assay was immunoSEQ multiplex PCR, and TCRdb's table has in-frame clones only and misses some. This table holds about 670,000 clones, just under 90% found once. Sequencing used peripheral blood. This chain joins TRBV4-1 and TRBJ1-3, with a tentative D call TRBD1 (6 bases). The sequence derives from a woman aged 18-30 years with acute or convalescent COVID-19. The CDR3 sequence is CASSRATGFSGNTIYF. The CDR3 nucleotides read TGCGCCAGCAGCCGGGCCACAGGGTTCTCTGGAAACACCATATATTTT.